The rows below give T cell receptor beta chains drawn from one sample of a study of T-cell memory formation after mild COVID-19. TCRdb re-analysed the 5' RACE reads in MiXCR, keeping a single row per CDR3 protein. The profile shows fewer than 500,000 distinct CDR3 sequences, around a quarter of them singletons. Specimen: PBMCs or a T cell subset sorted from them (not recorded which). All receptors derive from an adult woman who had mild COVID-19 (a few samples of this study predate the infection). Cell type and time point are not known. Each CDR3 is given with its conserved first and last residue. The order of the fields is V gene, clone size, J gene, D gene, CDR3 length, CDR3 protein, CDR3 DNA. D genes are given only for firm matches. For some rows the clone size is stated as once, few or many, or as a class when expanded; others skip it.

>TRBV12-3/TRBV12-4|NA|TRBJ2-1|TRBD1|16
CASSVAGTGVYNEQFF
TGTGCCAGCAGTGTCGCCGGGACAGGGGTATACAATGAGCAGTTCTTC
>TRBV7-2|many|TRBJ2-5|TRBD1|13
CASSSGGQETQYF
TGTGCCAGCAGTTCAGGGGGCCAAGAGACCCAGTACTTC
>TRBV11-2|NA|TRBJ1-1|TRBD1|17
CASSSSKGQGARTEAFF
TGTGCCAGCAGCTCTAGTAAGGGACAGGGGGCGCGGACTGAAGCTTTCTTT
>TRBV5-5|NA|TRBJ2-7|NA|15
CASSPRQASSYEQYF
TGTGCCAGCAGCCCCCGACAGGCCAGCTCCTACGAGCAGTACTTC
>TRBV11-2|few|TRBJ2-3|TRBD2|15
CASSPQLAGADTQYF
TGTGCCAGCAGCCCTCAATTAGCGGGAGCAGATACGCAGTATTTT
>TRBV4-1|NA|TRBJ2-7|NA|16
CASSQEKRGGSYEQYF
TGCGCCAGCAGCCAAGAGAAAAGAGGCGGTTCCTACGAGCAGTACTTC
>TRBV29-1|few|TRBJ2-3|NA|14
CSAQRASQADTQYF
TGCAGCGCTCAGAGGGCTAGTCAGGCCGATACGCAGTATTTT
>TRBV7-6|NA|TRBJ1-1|NA|12
CASSQGNTEAFF
TGTGCCAGCAGCCAGGGTAACACTGAAGCTTTCTTT
>TRBV20-1|NA|TRBJ2-7|TRBD1|15
CSSPFPGTGEGEQYF
TGCAGTTCTCCCTTTCCCGGGACAGGGGAGGGCGAGCAGTACTTC
>TRBV29-1|NA|TRBJ1-2|TRBD1|13
CSVSTGGFYGYTF
TGCAGCGTTTCGACAGGGGGTTTCTATGGCTACACCTTC
>TRBV10-2|NA|TRBJ2-5|TRBD1|13
CASSWDRGKTQYF
TGCGCCAGCAGTTGGGACAGGGGGAAGACCCAGTACTTC
>TRBV7-9|few|TRBJ2-3|NA|13
CASSPFGADTQYF
TGTGCCAGCAGCCCTTTCGGGGCAGATACGCAGTATTTT
>TRBV7-9|NA|TRBJ1-1|NA|14
CASSLEQGGTEAFF
TGTGCCAGCAGCTTAGAACAGGGAGGGACTGAAGCTTTCTTT
>TRBV20-1|once|TRBJ1-1|NA|13
CSARAGGNTEAFF
TGCAGTGCTAGAGCCGGGGGGAACACTGAAGCTTTCTTT
>TRBV7-2|few|TRBJ1-5|NA|16
CASSSYGHISNQPQHF
TGTGCCAGCAGCTCATATGGACATATTAGCAATCAGCCCCAGCATTTT
>TRBV18|NA|TRBJ2-1|TRBD2|16
CASSPAGTSGLGEQFF
TGTGCCAGCTCACCCGCCGGGACTAGCGGGTTAGGTGAGCAGTTCTTC